The 9 T cell receptor beta chains below all came from one sample that was sequenced in a study of T cell changes during pregnancy in multiple sclerosis. Sequencing used immunoSEQ multiplex PCR; TCRdb keeps in-frame clones, though not all of them. The data hold tens of thousands of clones, with approximately 92% observed a single time. This material consisted of CD4+ T cells from peripheral blood mononuclear cells, taken after pregnancy. These receptor sequences come from a female donor with multiple sclerosis, enrolled in a pregnancy study.

The gene calls are TRBV5-6 and TRBJ2-7; D is undetermined. CDR1 is SGHDT, CDR2 YYEEEE, per germline. Trimming removed 0 bases at V and 0 bases at J, with 10 bases between. The CDR3 totals 15 residues. The CDR3 bases are TGTGCCAGCAGCTTGGTGGGTCCTAGCTCCTACGAGCAGTACTTC. Encoded protein: CASSLVGPSSYEQYF.

The V gene is TRBV7-3, the J gene TRBJ1-2; D call uncertain. Germline assignment: CDR1 SGHTA and CDR2 FQGTGA. This CDR3 has 14 amino acids. Trimming removed 2 bases at V and 0 bases at J, with 7 bases between. CDR3 sequence: CASSLDTANYGYTF. The CDR3 DNA is TGTGCCAGCAGCTTAGATACAGCTAACTATGGCTACACCTTC.

The gene calls are TRBV7-2 and TRBJ2-2; tentative D call: TRBD1 (7 bases). This CDR3 is built from 14 residues. Germline assignment: CDR1 SGHTA and CDR2 FQGNSA. Trimming shortened V by 4 bases and J by 6 bases, and 12 bases separated the two germline ends. This CDR3 is CASSWRGPPGELFF. In DNA form, the CDR3 reads TGTGCCAGCAGCTGGAGGGGGCCACCCGGGGAGCTGTTTTTT.

This chain connects TRBV19 to TRBJ2-2; 8 bases are a match to TRBD1. CDR3 size: 17 residues. Germline values: CDR1 LNHDA, CDR2 SQIVND (reference sequence). With 1 base clipped from V and 4 bases from J, the junction kept 8 bases outside the gene matches. CDR3: CASSIAQGARGTGELFF. The CDR3 DNA is TGTGCCAGTAGTATAGCGCAGGGGGCGCGTGGCACCGGGGAGCTGTTTTTT.

The chain uses TRBV6-6 and TRBJ1-1; tentatively, D is TRBD1 (5 bases). V was clipped by 4 bases and J by 4 bases, with 13 bases between them. This CDR3 is built from 14 residues. CDR1 and CDR2 (germline): MNHNY, SVGAGI (reference sequence). The CDR3 DNA sequence: TGTGCCAGCAGTTCCCCGGGGGTAGGCACTGAAGCTTTCTTT. This translates into CASSSPGVGTEAFF.

V usage is TRBV7-2 and J usage is TRBJ2-1, with D possibly matching TRBD2 (6 bases). The CDR3 length is 16 residues. V shed 5 bases and J shed 0 bases, with 14 bases lying between them. Germline lookup yields CDR1 SGHTA and CDR2 FQGNSA. The CDR3: CASSLMRGSSYNEQFF. The CDR3 DNA sequence: TGTGCCAGCAGCCTCATGCGGGGATCCTCCTACAATGAGCAGTTCTTC. The full variable domain, in which reference TRBV7-2 and TRBJ2-1 provide the parts outside the CDR3, is GAGVSQSPSNKVTEKGKDVELRCDPISGHTALYWYRQSLGQGLEFLIYFQGNSAPDKSGLPSDRFSAERTGGSVSTLTIQRTQQEDSAVYLCASSLMRGSSYNEQFFGPGTRLTVL.

The V and J genes are TRBV30 and TRBJ1-1; TRBD1 agrees at 8 bases. CDR1 and CDR2 (germline): GTSNPN, SVGIG (reference sequence). Unmatched junction bases numbered 4, after V lost 3 bases and J lost 1 base. The CDR3 extends over 14 amino acids. The CDR3 DNA follows: TGTGCCTGGAGGGAACAGGGGGGGAACACTGAAGCTTTCTTT. Residues: CAWREQGGNTEAFF.

This clone was seen a few times. The chain recombines TRBV21-1 with TRBJ1-2; TRBD1 is the table's D call and was not checked against the DNA. TRBV21-1 counts as a pseudogene. This CDR3 has 19 amino acids. CDR3 bases: TGTGCCAGCAGCTTTCTGACGGACCGGGACAGCTATTCATTCTATGGCTACACCTTC. Amino acids: CASSFLTDRDSYSFYGYTF.

V gene TRBV29-1 combines with J gene TRBJ1-1; tentatively, D is TRBD1 (6 bases). V was clipped by 7 bases and J by 3 bases, with 12 bases between them. CDR3 size: 12 residues. The V gene's germline CDR1 is SQVTM and CDR2 ANQGSEA. CDR3 protein: CSGNQGYTEAFF. In DNA, the CDR3 is TGCAGCGGTAACCAGGGGTACACTGAAGCTTTCTTT. Full variable domain (missing parts from reference TRBV29-1 and TRBJ1-1): SAVISQKPSRDICQRGTSLTIQCQVDSQVTMMFWYRQQPGQSLTLIATANQGSEATYESGFVIDKFPISRPNLTFSTLTVSNMSPEDSSIYLCSGNQGYTEAFFGQGTRLTVV.